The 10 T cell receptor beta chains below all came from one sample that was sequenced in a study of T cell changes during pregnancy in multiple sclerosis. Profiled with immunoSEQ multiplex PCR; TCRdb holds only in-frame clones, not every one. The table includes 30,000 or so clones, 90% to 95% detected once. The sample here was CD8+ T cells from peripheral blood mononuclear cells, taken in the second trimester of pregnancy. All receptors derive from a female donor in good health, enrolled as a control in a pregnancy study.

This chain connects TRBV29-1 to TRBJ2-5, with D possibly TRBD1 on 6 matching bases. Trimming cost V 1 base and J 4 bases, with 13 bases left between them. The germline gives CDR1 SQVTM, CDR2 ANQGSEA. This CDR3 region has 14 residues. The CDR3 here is CSVEGLQGGETQYF. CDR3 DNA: TGCAGCGTTGAAGGCTTACAGGGTGGAGAGACCCAGTACTTC.

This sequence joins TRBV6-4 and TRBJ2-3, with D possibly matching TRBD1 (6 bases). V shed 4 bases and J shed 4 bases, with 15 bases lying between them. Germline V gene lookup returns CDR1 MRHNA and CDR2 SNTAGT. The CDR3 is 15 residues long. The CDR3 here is CASSALSGAADTQYF. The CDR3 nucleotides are TGTGCCAGCAGTGCCCTATCAGGGGCAGCAGATACGCAGTATTTT.

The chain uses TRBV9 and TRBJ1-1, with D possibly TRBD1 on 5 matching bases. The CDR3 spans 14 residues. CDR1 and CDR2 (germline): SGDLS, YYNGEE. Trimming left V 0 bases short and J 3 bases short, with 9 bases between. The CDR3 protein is CASSVGRAHTEAFF. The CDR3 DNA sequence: TGTGCCAGCAGCGTAGGCAGGGCGCACACTGAAGCTTTCTTT.

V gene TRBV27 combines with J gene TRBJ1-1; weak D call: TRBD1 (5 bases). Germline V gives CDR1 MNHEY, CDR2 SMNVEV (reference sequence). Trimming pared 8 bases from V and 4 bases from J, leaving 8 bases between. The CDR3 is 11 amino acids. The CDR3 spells CASLGGTEAFF. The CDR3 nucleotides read TGTGCCAGCCTCGGGGGCACTGAAGCTTTCTTT.

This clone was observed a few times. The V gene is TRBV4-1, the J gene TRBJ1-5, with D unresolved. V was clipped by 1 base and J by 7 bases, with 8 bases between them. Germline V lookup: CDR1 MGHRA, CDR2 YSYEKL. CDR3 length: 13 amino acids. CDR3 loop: CASSQVALQPQHF. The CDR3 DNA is TGCGCCAGCAGCCAAGTCGCGTTGCAGCCCCAGCATTTT.

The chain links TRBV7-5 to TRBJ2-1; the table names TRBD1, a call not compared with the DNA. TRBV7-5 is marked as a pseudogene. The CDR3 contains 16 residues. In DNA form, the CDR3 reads TGTGCCAGAAGCCGAAGGCACAGGGGGCCCTACAATGAGCAGTTCTTC. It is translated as CARSRRHRGPYNEQFF.

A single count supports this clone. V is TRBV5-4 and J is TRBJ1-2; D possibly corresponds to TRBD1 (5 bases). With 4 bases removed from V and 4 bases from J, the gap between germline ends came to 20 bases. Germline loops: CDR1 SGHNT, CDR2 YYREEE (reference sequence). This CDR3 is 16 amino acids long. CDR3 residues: CASSRGSGGGIYGYTF. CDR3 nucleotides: TGTGCCAGCAGCCGGGGGTCGGGTGGAGGTATCTATGGCTACACCTTC.

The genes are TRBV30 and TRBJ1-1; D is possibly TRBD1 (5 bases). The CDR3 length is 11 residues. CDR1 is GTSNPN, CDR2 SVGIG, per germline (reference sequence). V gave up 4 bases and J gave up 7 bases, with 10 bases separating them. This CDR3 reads CAWKTGYEAFF. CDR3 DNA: TGTGCCTGGAAAACAGGCTATGAAGCTTTCTTT. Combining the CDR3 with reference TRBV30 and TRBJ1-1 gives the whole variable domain SQTIHQWPATLVQPVGSPLSLECTVEGTSNPNLYWYRQAAGRGLQLLFYSVGIGQISSEVPQNLSASRPQDRQFILSSKKLLLSDSGFYLCAWKTGYEAFFGQGTRLTVV.

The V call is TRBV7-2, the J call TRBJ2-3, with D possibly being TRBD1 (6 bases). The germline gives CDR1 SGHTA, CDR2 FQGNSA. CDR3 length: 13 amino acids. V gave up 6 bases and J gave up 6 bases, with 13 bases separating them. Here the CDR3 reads CASRQGSVDTQYF. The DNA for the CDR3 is TGTGCCAGCAGACAGGGAAGCGTTGATACGCAGTATTTT. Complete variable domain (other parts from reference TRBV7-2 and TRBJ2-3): GAGVSQSPSNKVTEKGKDVELRCDPISGHTALYWYRQSLGQGLEFLIYFQGNSAPDKSGLPSDRFSAERTGGSVSTLTIQRTQQEDSAVYLCASRQGSVDTQYFGPGTRLTVL.

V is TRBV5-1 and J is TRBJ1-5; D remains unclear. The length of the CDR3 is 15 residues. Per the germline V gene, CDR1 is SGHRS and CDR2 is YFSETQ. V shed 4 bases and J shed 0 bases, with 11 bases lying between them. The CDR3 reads CASSGGDGSNQPQHF. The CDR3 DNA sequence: TGCGCCAGCAGCGGAGGCGACGGTAGCAATCAGCCCCAGCATTTT.